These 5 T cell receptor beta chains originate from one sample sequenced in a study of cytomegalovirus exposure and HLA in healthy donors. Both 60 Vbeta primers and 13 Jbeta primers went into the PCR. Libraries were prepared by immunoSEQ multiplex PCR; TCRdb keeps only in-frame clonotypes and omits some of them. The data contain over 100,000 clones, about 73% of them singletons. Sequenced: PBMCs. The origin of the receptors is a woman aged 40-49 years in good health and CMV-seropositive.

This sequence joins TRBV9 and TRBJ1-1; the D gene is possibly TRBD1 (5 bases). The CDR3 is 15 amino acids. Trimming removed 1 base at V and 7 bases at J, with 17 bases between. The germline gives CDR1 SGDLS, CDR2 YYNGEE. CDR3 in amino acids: CASSVTPFDGGEAFF. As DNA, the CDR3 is TGTGCCAGCAGCGTAACCCCTTTTGACGGGGGTGAAGCTTTCTTT.

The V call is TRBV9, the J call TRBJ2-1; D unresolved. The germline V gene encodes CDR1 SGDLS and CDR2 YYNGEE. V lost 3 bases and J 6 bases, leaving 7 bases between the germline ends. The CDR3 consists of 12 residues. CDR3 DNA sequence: TGTGCCAGCAGCGCTAATGCCAATGAGCAGTTCTTC. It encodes CASSANANEQFF.

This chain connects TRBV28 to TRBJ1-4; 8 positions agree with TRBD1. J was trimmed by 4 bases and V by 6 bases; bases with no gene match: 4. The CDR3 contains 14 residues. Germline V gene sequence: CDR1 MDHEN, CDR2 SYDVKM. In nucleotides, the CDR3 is TGTGCCAGCAGCTGGGACAGGTTTAATGAAAAACTGTTTTTT. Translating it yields CASSWDRFNEKLFF. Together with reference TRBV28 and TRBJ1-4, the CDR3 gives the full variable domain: DVKVTQSSRYLVKRTGEKVFLECVQDMDHENMFWYRQDPGLGLRLIYFSYDVKMKEKGDIPEGYSVSREKKERFSLILESASTNQTSMYLCASSWDRFNEKLFFGSGTQLSVL.

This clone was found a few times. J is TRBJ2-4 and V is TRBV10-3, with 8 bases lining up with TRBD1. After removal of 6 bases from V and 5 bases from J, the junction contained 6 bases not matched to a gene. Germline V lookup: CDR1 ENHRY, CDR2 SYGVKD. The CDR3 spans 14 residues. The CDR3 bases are TGTGCCATCAGCACGGACAGGGCTCAAAACATTCAGTACTTC. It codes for CAISTDRAQNIQYF.

CDR3 sequence: CASSLIATGMTGANVLTF. The CDR3 bases are TGTGCCAGCAGCTTAATCGCCACGGGGATGACTGGGGCCAACGTCCTGACTTTC. The chain joins TRBV7-3 to TRBJ2-6; a weak D match, TRBD2 (5 bases). Germline assignment: CDR1 SGHTA and CDR2 FQGTGA. The CDR3 has 18 amino acids. Trimming shortened V by 1 base and J by 2 bases, and 15 bases separated the two germline ends.